These 28 T cell receptor beta chains share one sample of origin, sequenced in a study of blood T cell repertoires in COVID-19. The repertoire was sequenced with immunoSEQ multiplex PCR; TCRdb's copy has only in-frame clones and lacks some. The sample consists of 30,000 to 35,000 clones, roughly 85% of them appearing once. Sequenced sample: peripheral blood. The receptors come from a human donor with acute or convalescent COVID-19. The donor label of this sample is uncertain.

J is TRBJ2-1 and V is TRBV19; TRBD1 agrees at 11 bases. Germline-derived CDR1 and CDR2 are LNHDA and SQIVND (reference sequence). The CDR3 sequence is 16 residues long. Trimming cost V 0 bases and J 6 bases; bases outside gene matches: 4. The chain's CDR3 is CASSIDPDRGLNEQFF. The CDR3 DNA follows: TGTGCCAGTAGTATAGACCCGGACAGGGGGCTCAATGAGCAGTTCTTC.

V is TRBV10-3 and J is TRBJ2-6; 12 bases are shared with TRBD1. The CDR3 length is 18 residues. CDR1 is ENHRY and CDR2 is SYGVKD in the germline V gene. The V and J ends lost 4 bases and 4 bases, in that order; junction bases with no gene match: 8. CDR3 loop: CAISAAGQGAWGANVLTF. CDR3 nucleotides: TGTGCCATCAGTGCGGCGGGACAGGGGGCGTGGGGGGCCAACGTCCTGACTTTC.

The chain links TRBV7-2 to TRBJ1-6, with a possible D match to TRBD1 (5 bases). Trimming removed 3 bases at V and 7 bases at J, with 10 bases between. The CDR3 extends over 14 amino acids. Germline V gene sequence: CDR1 SGHTA, CDR2 FQGNSA. The CDR3 loop reads CASSLGQINSPLHF. The CDR3 bases are TGTGCCAGCAGCTTGGGGCAGATCAATTCACCCCTCCACTTT.

The chain recombines TRBV11-2 with TRBJ1-4; 7 nucleotides match TRBD1. CDR1 SGHAT and CDR2 FQNNGV come from the germline V gene. Unmatched junction bases numbered 5, after V lost 5 bases and J lost 5 bases. The CDR3 runs to 14 residues. This chain's CDR3 is CASSPDRANEKLFF. The CDR3 DNA is TGTGCCAGCAGCCCCGACAGGGCCAATGAAAAACTGTTTTTT.

V gene TRBV19 combines with J gene TRBJ1-5, with 8 bases fitting TRBD1. CDR1 is LNHDA, CDR2 SQIVND, per germline (reference sequence). With V trimmed by 3 bases and J by 2 bases, 3 bases remained unmatched. The CDR3 runs 15 residues. Here the CDR3 reads CASSIGQGGNQPQHF. The DNA of the CDR3 is TGTGCCAGTAGTATTGGACAGGGTGGCAATCAGCCCCAGCATTTT.

The chain recombines TRBV3-1 (or the pseudogene TRBV3-2) with TRBJ2-2; maybe TRBD1 (5 bases). The CDR3 has 15 amino acids. Trimming shortened V by 0 bases and J by 5 bases, and 10 bases separated the two germline ends. The germline gives CDR1 LGHDT, CDR2 YNNKEL (reference sequence). CDR3 bases: TGTGCCAGCAGCCAAGATGACAGAAGGACCGGGGAGCTGTTTTTT. Encoded protein: CASSQDDRRTGELFF.

V gene TRBV4-2 combines with J gene TRBJ1-3, with 8 positions matching TRBD1. This CDR3 is built from 16 residues. Unmatched junction bases numbered 9, after V lost 3 bases and J lost 5 bases. The V gene's germline CDR1 is LGHNA and CDR2 YNFKEQ. The CDR3: CASSQGTDRDRNTIYF. The CDR3 DNA reads TGTGCCAGCAGCCAGGGGACGGACAGGGATCGAAACACCATATATTTT.

The genes are TRBV19 and TRBJ2-3, with D hard to call. Trimming stripped 5 bases from V and 2 bases from J, with 8 bases between. The CDR3 consists of 13 residues. Germline CDR1 is LNHDA and CDR2 is SQIVND (reference sequence). The DNA of the CDR3 is TGTGCCAGTAGTCCCCCTTACACAGATACGCAGTATTTT. It encodes CASSPPYTDTQYF.

Here the CDR3 DNA reads TGTGCCAGCAGTTCACCCGATGGGGGAGGTCCCTCCTACGAGCAGTACTTC. Translated, it gives CASSSPDGGGPSYEQYF. V gene TRBV28 combines with J gene TRBJ2-7, with D possibly matching TRBD2 (6 bases). V lost 4 bases to trimming and J lost 0 bases, with 19 bases between them. CDR1 and CDR2 from the germline V gene are MDHEN and SYDVKM. This CDR3 has 17 residues.

The rearrangement links TRBV23-1 to TRBJ1-1; TRBD1 aligns across 11 bases. TRBV23-1 is an ORF; its function is uncertain. J lost 5 bases, V lost 2 bases, and 13 bases had no gene match. The CDR3 is made up of 18 amino acids. CDR3 DNA sequence: TGCGCCAGCAGTCAAAGGTCAGGACAGGGGGCGCTTAGGACTGAAGCTTTCTTT. Its translation: CASSQRSGQGALRTEAFF.

The chain uses TRBV5-1 and TRBJ2-5; D perhaps matches TRBD2 (6 bases). Germline CDR1 and CDR2: SGHRS and YFSETQ. The CDR3 contains 16 residues. V shed 2 bases and J shed 2 bases, with 16 bases lying between them. In nucleotides, the CDR3 is TGCGCCAGCAGCTTAGAAAACGGGACTCCTCAAGAGACCCAGTACTTC. It yields the protein CASSLENGTPQETQYF.

This clone was recorded only once. The CDR3 reads CASSLGDMYTQYF. The CDR3 DNA reads TGTGCCAGCAGCTTAGGTGACATGTATACGCAGTATTTT. The gene calls are TRBV11-2 and TRBJ2-3, with unresolved D. This CDR3 has 13 amino acids. Per the germline V gene, CDR1 is SGHAT and CDR2 is FQNNGV. Trimming took 1 base from V and 7 from J, leaving 9 bases between them.

The chain joins TRBV2 to TRBJ1-2, with D possibly matching TRBD1 (6 bases). There are 14 residues in the CDR3. V was shortened by 1 base and J by 4 bases, with 10 bases between the two germline ends. Per germline, CDR1 SNHLY and CDR2 FYNNEI. The CDR3 DNA follows: TGTGCCAGCAGTGAAGGAGGGGGTACCTATGGCTACACCTTC. Encoded protein: CASSEGGGTYGYTF. The whole variable domain, remainder taken from reference TRBV2 and TRBJ1-2, is EPEVTQTPSHQVTQMGQEVILRCVPISNHLYFYWYRQILGQKVEFLVSFYNNEISEKSEIFDDQFSVERPDGSNFTLKIRSTKLEDSAMYFCASSEGGGTYGYTFGSGTRLTVV.

The CDR3 sequence: CASRPPGIVQFF. CDR3 bases: TGTGCCAGCAGACCCCCAGGGATCGTACAGTTCTTC. This chain joins TRBV7-2 and TRBJ2-1; D might be TRBD1 (5 bases). The CDR3 loop spans 12 amino acids. Trimming took off 6 bases at V and 13 bases at J, with 16 bases between the two ends. The germline V gene has CDR1 SGHTA and CDR2 FQGNSA.

The V call is TRBV4-2, the J call TRBJ1-2; 11 bases map to TRBD1. CDR3 length equals 17 residues. Unmatched junction bases numbered 9, after V lost 2 bases and J lost 4 bases. The V gene's germline CDR1 is LGHNA and CDR2 YNFKEQ. CDR3 region: CASSQPGQGAGVYGYTF. The CDR3 DNA is TGTGCCAGCAGCCAACCCGGACAGGGGGCGGGAGTCTATGGCTACACCTTC.

The J gene is TRBJ1-3, the V gene TRBV29-1; possible D gene TRBD1, 6 bases. V lost 4 bases to trimming and J lost 4 bases, with 17 bases between them. This CDR3 spans 15 amino acids. Germline lookup yields CDR1 SQVTM and CDR2 ANQGSEA. CDR3 bases: TGCAGCGTTGGCTCCCTACAGGGATCAGGAAACACCATATATTTT. The encoded protein is CSVGSLQGSGNTIYF.

The chain recombines TRBV10-1 with TRBJ1-5; D gene ambiguous. Trimming stripped 0 bases from V and 7 bases from J, with 19 bases between. The CDR3 has 17 amino acids. Germline loops: CDR1 WNHNN, CDR2 SYGVQD (reference sequence). The CDR3 here is CASSESLPDLRCQPQHF. The DNA for the CDR3 is TGCGCCAGCAGTGAGTCCCTCCCCGACCTGAGGTGCCAGCCCCAGCATTTT.

This chain connects TRBV11-3 to TRBJ2-3; 11 bases align to TRBD1. The CDR3 length is 17 residues. V lost 4 bases and J lost 6; bases outside the gene matches: 12. Germline V gene lookup returns CDR1 SGHNT and CDR2 YENEEA. This CDR3 reads CASSSRGWTGGPDTQYF. As DNA, the CDR3 is TGTGCCAGCAGCTCTCGAGGATGGACAGGGGGCCCGGATACGCAGTATTTT.

This sequence joins TRBV11-2 and TRBJ2-3; no definite D call. V lost 1 base, J lost 0 bases, and 11 bases lay in between. The CDR3 is made up of 16 amino acids. Germline V gene sequence: CDR1 SGHAT, CDR2 FQNNGV. This CDR3 is CASSLVYGASTDTQYF. CDR3 DNA sequence: TGTGCCAGCAGCTTAGTGTACGGTGCTAGCACAGATACGCAGTATTTT. Full variable domain (rest looked up from reference TRBV11-2 and TRBJ2-3): EAGVAQSPRYKIIEKRQSVAFWCNPISGHATLYWYQQILGQGPKLLIQFQNNGVVDDSQLPKDRFSAERLKGVDSTLKIQPAKLEDSAVYLCASSLVYGASTDTQYFGPGTRLTVL.

The rearrangement links TRBV4-3 to TRBJ1-2; the D is unclear. CDR3 length: 14 residues. CDR1 and CDR2 (germline): LGHNA, YSLEER. The V and J ends lost 0 bases and 8 bases respectively, with 13 bases between them. This CDR3 reads CASSQDLTPRGYTF. In nucleotides, the CDR3 is TGCGCCAGCAGCCAAGATCTCACCCCCAGGGGCTACACCTTC.

The CDR3: CASSVDLGYSGGGYEQFF. The CDR3 DNA is TGTGCCAGCAGCGTAGACCTCGGCTATAGCGGGGGGGGTTATGAGCAGTTCTTC. J is TRBJ2-1 and V is TRBV9, with 11 positions matching TRBD2. This CDR3 is built from 18 residues. Looked up from germline, CDR1 is SGDLS and CDR2 is YYNGEE. The trim removed 0 bases at V and 8 bases at J, leaving 13 bases unmatched.

The CDR3, as DNA: TGTGCCAGCAGTCAGACCCGAGGAGGCTACACCTTC. It translates to CASSQTRGGYTF. V and J are TRBV28 and TRBJ1-2; D is undetermined. CDR3 length: 12 amino acids. V lost 5 bases and J 8 bases, leaving 12 bases between the germline ends. The germline gives CDR1 MDHEN, CDR2 SYDVKM.

This clone was detected once. The CDR3 DNA is TGCAGCGTTGAATTTCCGCACAGAACCTACGAGCAGTACTTC. Its protein is CSVEFPHRTYEQYF. The chain couples TRBV29-1 to TRBJ2-7, with D unresolved. The germline V gene encodes CDR1 SQVTM and CDR2 ANQGSEA. The CDR3 is 14 residues long. Trimming shortened V by 2 bases and J by 2 bases, and 13 bases separated the two germline ends.

The rearrangement uses TRBV5-4 and TRBJ2-3, with 8 nucleotides matching TRBD2. The germline V gene has CDR1 SGHNT and CDR2 YYREEE (reference sequence). CDR3 length: 16 amino acids. After removal of 0 bases from V and 9 bases from J, the junction contained 12 bases not matched to a gene. For the CDR3, the DNA is TGTGCCAGCAGCTTGGTAACGGGGGGGCTGAAAAGGACGCAGTATTTT. Amino acids: CASSLVTGGLKRTQYF. The entire variable domain, with the rest obtained from reference TRBV5-4 and TRBJ2-3, is as follows: ETGVTQSPTHLIKTRGQQVTLRCSSQSGHNTVSWYQQALGQGPQFIFQYYREEENGRGNFPPRFSGLQFPNYSSELNVNALELDDSALYLCASSLVTGGLKRTQYFGPGTRLTVL.

The chain has TRBV12-5 and TRBJ1-5, with 8 positions matching TRBD1. The J segment lost 7 bases and the V segment lost 1 base, leaving 9 bases of the junction unmatched. Germline V lookup: CDR1 LGHNT, CDR2 FRNRAP. CDR3 length: 16 residues. The CDR3 coding sequence is TGTGCTAGTGGTTTGGACCCCGGACAGGGAGGACAGCCCCAGCATTTT. Residues: CASGLDPGQGGQPQHF.

The chain uses TRBV9 and TRBJ2-1, with 8 bases lining up with TRBD2. V lost 4 bases and J lost 2; bases outside the gene matches: 2. CDR1 and CDR2 from the germline V gene are SGDLS and YYNGEE. This CDR3 has 14 residues. CDR3 residues: CASSPGGPYNEQFF. CDR3 DNA: TGTGCCAGCAGCCCGGGGGGGCCCTACAATGAGCAGTTCTTC.

V usage is TRBV5-6 and J usage is TRBJ1-5; TRBD1 might be the D (6 bases). This CDR3 is 15 amino acids long. CDR1 SGHDT and CDR2 YYEEEE come from the germline V gene. The ends were cut back, 0 bases at V and 3 bases at J, with 10 bases in the middle. Written as DNA, the CDR3 is TGTGCCAGCAGCTTGGTGGGGGCAGTCAATCAGCCCCAGCATTTT. Amino acids: CASSLVGAVNQPQHF.

The chain uses TRBV3-1 (or the pseudogene TRBV3-2) and TRBJ2-7, with 8 bases aligning to TRBD1. With 4 bases clipped from V and 6 bases from J, the junction kept 17 bases outside the gene matches. This CDR3 has 17 amino acids. The germline CDR1 and CDR2 sequences are LGHDT and YNNKEL (reference sequence). CDR3 sequence (DNA): TGTGCCAGCAGCCGGCATCCCTCGGGACAGGACCCCAGCGAGCAGTACTTC. This codes for CASSRHPSGQDPSEQYF.